The 24 T cell receptor beta chains below come from one sample, sequenced in a study of blood T cell repertoires in COVID-19. The method was immunoSEQ multiplex PCR; TCRdb's version includes in-frame clones alone and lacks a portion of them. The sample lists around 110,000 clones, around four fifths occurring once. Sequencing was performed on peripheral blood. These TCRs come from a man between 25 and 39 years old with acute or convalescent COVID-19.

The genes are TRBV27 and TRBJ1-1, with D perhaps TRBD1 (6 bases). Germline assignment: CDR1 MNHEY and CDR2 SMNVEV (reference sequence). Trimming took 2 bases from V and 6 from J, leaving 10 bases between them. CDR3 length equals 13 residues. CDR3 in DNA: TGTGCCAGCAGTTTAAATGAGGGGGCTGAAGCTTTCTTT. Protein product: CASSLNEGAEAFF.

This chain uses TRBV25-1 with TRBJ1-6; no clear D gene. Per germline, CDR1 MGHDK and CDR2 SYGVNS. The CDR3 is 15 amino acids. V was pared by 5 bases and J by 10 bases, with 18 bases between. The CDR3 loop is CASSPMRGRESPLHF. As DNA, the CDR3 is TGTGCCAGCAGTCCGATGAGAGGGAGAGAGTCACCCCTCCACTTT.

The J gene is TRBJ2-7, the V gene TRBV5-5, with a tentative D call TRBD1 (5 bases). CDR1 is SGHKS and CDR2 is YYEKEE in the germline V gene (reference sequence). The CDR3 length is 12 residues. Trimming stripped 2 bases from V and 7 bases from J, with 10 bases between. As DNA, the CDR3 is TGTGCCAGCAGCTTCTCAGGGCGGGAGCAGTACGTC. Amino acid sequence: CASSFSGREQYV.

This clone was counted a single time. The chain uses TRBV19 and TRBJ1-1; TRBD1 matches 7 bases. Germline lookup yields CDR1 LNHDA and CDR2 SQIVND (reference sequence). CDR3 length: 13 amino acids. Trimming took 6 bases from V and 5 from J; bases not matched to a gene: 6. The CDR3 loop reads CASSPTGFTEAFF. CDR3 bases: TGTGCCAGTAGCCCGACAGGGTTTACTGAAGCTTTCTTT. The whole variable domain, filled in from reference TRBV19 and TRBJ1-1, reads DGGITQSPKYLFRKEGQNVTLSCEQNLNHDAMYWYRQDPGQGLRLIYYSQIVNDFQKGDIAEGYSVSREKKESFPLTVTSAQKNPTAFYLCASSPTGFTEAFFGQGTRLTVV.

The V and J genes are TRBV6-5 and TRBJ1-2; no clear D. The V end lost 11 bases, the J end lost 0 bases, and 10 bases lay between the germline ends. The germline CDR1 and CDR2 sequences are MNHEY and SVGAGI. The CDR3 contains 12 residues. The CDR3 reads CASQTANYGYTF. The CDR3 region has the DNA TGTGCCTCTCAAACAGCTAACTATGGCTACACCTTC.

The rearrangement links TRBV19 to TRBJ2-5, with D hard to call. The CDR3 runs to 11 residues. CDR1 is LNHDA, CDR2 SQIVND, per germline (reference sequence). Trimming shortened V by 5 bases and J by 4 bases, and 5 bases separated the two germline ends. DNA of the CDR3: TGTGCCAGTAGTTCCGTAGAGACCCAGTACTTC. The encoded protein is CASSSVETQYF.

The genes are TRBV7-9 and TRBJ1-2; a possible D gene is TRBD1 (5 bases). Trimming took 2 bases from V and 4 from J, leaving 8 bases between them. This CDR3 has 13 amino acids. Germline CDR1 SEHNR, CDR2 FQNEAQ (reference sequence). The CDR3 reads CASSLNGGYGYTF. In DNA, the CDR3 is TGTGCCAGCAGCTTAAACGGGGGCTATGGCTACACCTTC.

The chain recombines TRBV7-2 with TRBJ1-1, with 8 bases fitting TRBD1. CDR3 length equals 13 residues. Germline CDR1 is SGHTA and CDR2 is FQGNSA. V lost 4 bases, J lost 10 bases, and 8 bases stayed unmatched. The CDR3 loop is CASSSDRGLGAFF. CDR3 DNA: TGTGCCAGCAGCTCCGACAGGGGTCTCGGAGCTTTCTTT.

This clone was counted a single time. The V call is TRBV5-1, the J call TRBJ2-2; 7 nucleotides line up with TRBD2. Germline V gives CDR1 SGHRS, CDR2 YFSETQ. With V trimmed by 0 bases and J by 5 bases, 4 bases remained unmatched. This CDR3 comprises 15 residues. The CDR3 spells CASSLGEAGTGELFF. CDR3 sequence (DNA): TGCGCCAGCAGCTTGGGGGAAGCGGGGACCGGGGAGCTGTTTTTT.

Here the CDR3 DNA reads TGTGCCAGCAGCTCTCGACTAGCGGGACGGGCAGATACGCAGTATTTT. Translated, it gives CASSSRLAGRADTQYF. The chain has TRBV7-9 and TRBJ2-3; 11 nucleotides match TRBD2. The V gene end was trimmed by 4 bases and the J gene end by 4 bases; junction bases not matched to a gene: 7. Germline V lookup: CDR1 SEHNR, CDR2 FQNEAQ (reference sequence). The CDR3 spans 16 residues.

This clone was counted a few times. The rearrangement joins TRBV11-2 to TRBJ2-3; D gene unclear. This CDR3 has 12 residues. The germline V and J ends were trimmed by 4 bases and 0 bases, with 2 bases remaining between them. CDR1 and CDR2 (germline): SGHAT, FQNNGV. The CDR3 sequence: CASSSSTDTQYF. The CDR3 DNA reads TGTGCCAGCAGCTCTAGCACAGATACGCAGTATTTT. Based on the CDR3 plus reference TRBV11-2 and TRBJ2-3, the full variable domain is EAGVAQSPRYKIIEKRQSVAFWCNPISGHATLYWYQQILGQGPKLLIQFQNNGVVDDSQLPKDRFSAERLKGVDSTLKIQPAKLEDSAVYLCASSSSTDTQYFGPGTRLTVL.

This clone was counted a single time. V and J are TRBV19 and TRBJ1-6; tentative D call: TRBD1 (5 bases). Trimming took off 2 bases at V and 8 bases at J, with 19 bases between the two ends. The germline V gene has CDR1 LNHDA and CDR2 SQIVND (reference sequence). The CDR3 has 17 amino acids. CDR3 sequence: CASSIRTGREADSPLHF. The CDR3 nucleotides read TGTGCCAGTAGTATACGGACGGGGCGGGAGGCGGATTCACCCCTCCACTTT.

V usage is TRBV11-2 and J usage is TRBJ2-7, with D perhaps TRBD1 (6 bases). The ends were cut back, 1 base at V and 5 bases at J, with 15 bases in the middle. Looked up from germline, CDR1 is SGHAT and CDR2 is FQNNGV. The CDR3 is 15 amino acids. CDR3 DNA sequence: TGTGCCAGCAGCTTAGCTAACAGGGTATCCGACGAGCAGTACGTC. Encoded protein: CASSLANRVSDEQYV.

The rearrangement uses TRBV4-3 and TRBJ2-5; D is possibly TRBD2 (5 bases). V gave up 0 bases and J gave up 3 bases, with 8 bases separating them. The CDR3 sequence is 14 residues long. CDR1 and CDR2 (germline): LGHNA, YSLEER. The CDR3 coding sequence is TGCGCCAGCAGCCAAGATACGGGGAAAGAGACCCAGTACTTC. This encodes CASSQDTGKETQYF.

The chain is built from TRBV7-8 and TRBJ1-1, with 7 bases matching TRBD1. The CDR3 has 16 residues. V dropped 4 bases and J dropped 4; count of bases not matched to a gene: 12. Germline CDR1 reads SGHVS; CDR2 reads FQNEAQ. CDR3 DNA: TGTGCCAGCAGCTCGCTCTATGAGACAGGGCTCACTGAAGCTTTCTTT. This sequence encodes CASSSLYETGLTEAFF.

This chain connects TRBV27 to TRBJ2-1; 12 bases map to TRBD1. Looked up from germline, CDR1 is MNHEY and CDR2 is SMNVEV (reference sequence). This CDR3 has 16 residues. V was clipped by 5 bases and J by 2 bases; unmatched bases: 4. This CDR3 is CASSKGTGGTYNEQFF. Written as DNA, the CDR3 is TGTGCCAGCAGTAAAGGGACAGGGGGCACCTACAATGAGCAGTTCTTC.

The V and J genes are TRBV21-1 and TRBJ1-1; no check of the table's D call, TRBD1, against the DNA was made. TRBV21-1 corresponds to a pseudogene. The CDR3 totals 14 residues. Written as DNA, the CDR3 is TGTGCCAGCAGCAAACACCGACAGGGTGGTGAAGCTTTCTTT. Translated: CASSKHRQGGEAFF.

The chain joins TRBV7-3 to TRBJ2-1, with 7 bases matching TRBD2. The CDR3 covers 15 residues. Germline CDR1 reads SGHTA; CDR2 reads FQGTGA. The junction had 8 bases not matched to a gene; V was cut back by 2 bases and J by 7 bases. CDR3 sequence reads: CASSLGAGAQNEQFF. The CDR3, as DNA: TGTGCCAGCAGCTTAGGGGCGGGAGCTCAAAATGAGCAGTTCTTC.

This clone was picked up one time. The rearrangement joins TRBV2 to TRBJ1-6; D is ambiguous. The CDR3 totals 15 residues. The V end was cut by 3 bases, the J end by 9 bases, with 15 bases between. Germline V gene sequence: CDR1 SNHLY, CDR2 FYNNEI. CDR3 sequence (DNA): TGTGCCAGCAGTGAGCATTCGGGAGAGGGTTCACCCCTCCACTTT. Encoded protein: CASSEHSGEGSPLHF.

This chain links TRBV3-1 (or the pseudogene TRBV3-2) with TRBJ2-4; 11 bases are a match to TRBD1. The CDR3 spans 13 residues. Germline V gene data show CDR1 as LGHDT and CDR2 as YNNKEL (reference sequence). The ends lost 5 bases at V and 16 bases at J; junction bases unmatched: 10. The CDR3 loop reads CASSTKDRGRFYF. The CDR3 DNA reads as TGTGCCAGCAGCACCAAGGACAGGGGGCGTTTTTACTTC.

The chain couples TRBV9 to TRBJ2-3; TRBD2 matches 8 bases. The V gene's germline CDR1 is SGDLS and CDR2 YYNGEE. The CDR3 is 15 amino acids. J lost 0 bases, V lost 0 bases, and 0 bases had no gene match. CDR3 sequence: CASSVASGSTDTQYF. The CDR3 DNA follows: TGTGCCAGCAGCGTAGCTAGCGGGAGCACAGATACGCAGTATTTT.

This clone was observed a handful of times. J is TRBJ1-3 and V is TRBV6-6; TRBD1 aligns across 7 bases. Germline-derived CDR1 and CDR2 are MNHNY and SVGAGI (reference sequence). CDR3 size: 15 residues. J gave up 0 bases and V 6 bases, and 5 bases lay outside the gene matches. The CDR3 spells CASSFDRASGNTIYF. The CDR3 DNA reads as TGTGCCAGCAGCTTCGACAGGGCCTCTGGAAACACCATATATTTT.

The chain links TRBV15 to TRBJ1-2; D unclear. Trimming cost V 3 bases and J 8 bases, with 19 bases left between them. CDR1 and CDR2 from the germline V gene are LNHNV and YYDKDF (reference sequence). The CDR3 runs to 15 residues. This CDR3 is CATSRGMEGLLGYTF. CDR3 in DNA: TGTGCCACCAGCAGGGGGATGGAGGGCCTGCTCGGCTACACCTTC.

The V and J genes are TRBV11-3 and TRBJ1-1, with 8 nucleotides matching TRBD1. With 5 bases clipped from V and 1 base from J, the junction kept 3 bases outside the gene matches. Germline loops: CDR1 SGHNT, CDR2 YENEEA. CDR3 length: 14 amino acids. Here the CDR3 reads CASSPGQGNTEAFF. CDR3 nucleotides: TGTGCCAGCAGCCCAGGACAGGGGAACACTGAAGCTTTCTTT.